The 5 T cell receptor beta chains below all came from one sample that was sequenced in a study of shared clonotypes between healthy human individuals (dated by TCRdb to about 2020). Library creation used the immunoSEQ multiplex PCR assay. TCRdb re-hosts the immuneACCESS table, in-frame sequences only. Its copies lack some clones; in the studies checked, an unresolved V gene accounts for under half of them, and the cause for the rest is not known. The sample data list about 100,000 clones, and about 70% of these were observed just once. The ten biggest clones cover roughly 50% of the sample. What was sequenced was memory CD8+ T cells sorted from blood. The sample's cell subset or site label is to be understood as: CD45RO+ cells pooled with CCR7-negative TemRA cells. The receptors stem from a man aged 30-40 years in good health.

This chain uses TRBV29-1 with TRBJ2-1, with 8 positions matching TRBD2. The V and J ends lost 7 bases and 4 bases, in that order; junction bases with no gene match: 9. The CDR3 extends over 14 amino acids. CDR1 is SQVTM, CDR2 ANQGSEA, per germline. In nucleotides, the CDR3 is TGCAGCGGGACTCCTAGCGGGCTTTACAATGAGCAGTTCTTC. The encoded protein is CSGTPSGLYNEQFF.

This chain uses TRBV27 with TRBJ2-7, with D possibly being TRBD2 (6 bases). CDR3 size: 15 residues. The V end lost 1 base, the J end lost 4 bases, and 14 bases lay between the germline ends. Germline-derived CDR1 and CDR2 are MNHEY and SMNVEV (reference sequence). DNA for the CDR3: TGTGCCAGCAGTTTATTCCGCGGGAAGAGGTACGAGCAGTACTTC. Amino acid sequence: CASSLFRGKRYEQYF.

This clone was seen once. The J gene is TRBJ2-3, the V gene TRBV11-1, with D possibly TRBD2 on 5 matching bases. In germline, CDR1 is SGHAT, CDR2 FQDESV (reference sequence). CDR3 length: 17 amino acids. Trimming removed 5 bases at V and 0 bases at J, with 18 bases between. DNA of the CDR3: TGTGCCAGCAGCCATTTTCCTAGCTCCGCTAGCACAGATACGCAGTATTTT. Translation: CASSHFPSSASTDTQYF. The variable domain in full, with the rest retrieved from reference TRBV11-1 and TRBJ2-3, is EAEVAQSPRYKITEKSQAVAFWCDPISGHATLYWYRQILGQGPELLVQFQDESVVDDSQLPKDRFSAERLKGVDSTLKIQPAELGDSAMYLCASSHFPSSASTDTQYFGPGTRLTVL.

The V call is TRBV6-1, the J call TRBJ2-7; D is uncertain. The germline V gene has CDR1 MNHNS and CDR2 SASEGT. Trimming took off 7 bases at V and 6 bases at J, with 10 bases between the two ends. The CDR3 runs to 11 residues. The CDR3 reads CASTSLSEQYF. The CDR3 DNA reads TGTGCCAGCACCTCCTTGTCCGAGCAGTACTTC.

With regard to this clone: This specimen includes other DNA sequences encoding the same CDR3. The CDR3 region is CASSDSAGSTDTQYF. CDR3 sequence (DNA): TGTGCCAGCAGTGACTCCGCAGGCAGCACAGATACGCAGTATTTT. The chain carries TRBV6-4 and TRBJ2-3; D remains unclear. This CDR3 spans 15 amino acids. Germline V gene lookup returns CDR1 MRHNA and CDR2 SNTAGT. With 0 bases removed from V and 0 bases from J, the gap between germline ends came to 7 bases.